This TCR beta chain was recovered during a study of early T cells in non-severe SARS-CoV-2 infection. Whole-study context: Sequencing input comprised bulk RNA from unsorted whole blood; chain pairing was not available.

The CDR3 contains 13 residues. In germline, CDR1 is SGHRS, CDR2 YFSETQ. Trimming took 2 bases from V and 1 from J, leaving 6 bases between them. The TCR library protocol attached unique molecular identifiers to the individual cDNA molecules. TCRdb used MiXCR to reprocess the 5' RACE reads, holding one entry per CDR3 protein. The table has 70,000 to 85,000 distinct CDR3 sequences, 12% seen once. The sequence derives from an adult who was a healthcare worker with PCR-confirmed SARS-CoV-2 infection or an uninfected control (not recorded which). Sequenced sample: whole blood. V is TRBV5-1 and J is TRBJ1-1, with unresolved D. As DNA, the CDR3 is TGCGCCAGCAGCTTTGCGGCGAACACTGAAGCTTTCTTT. This translates into CASSFAANTEAFF. The full variable domain, in which reference TRBV5-1 and TRBJ1-1 provide the parts outside the CDR3, is KAGVTQTPRYLIKTRGQQVTLSCSPISGHRSVSWYQQTPGQGLQFLFEYFSETQRNKGNFPGRFSGRQFSNSRSEMNVSTLELGDSALYLCASSFAANTEAFFGQGTRLTVV.